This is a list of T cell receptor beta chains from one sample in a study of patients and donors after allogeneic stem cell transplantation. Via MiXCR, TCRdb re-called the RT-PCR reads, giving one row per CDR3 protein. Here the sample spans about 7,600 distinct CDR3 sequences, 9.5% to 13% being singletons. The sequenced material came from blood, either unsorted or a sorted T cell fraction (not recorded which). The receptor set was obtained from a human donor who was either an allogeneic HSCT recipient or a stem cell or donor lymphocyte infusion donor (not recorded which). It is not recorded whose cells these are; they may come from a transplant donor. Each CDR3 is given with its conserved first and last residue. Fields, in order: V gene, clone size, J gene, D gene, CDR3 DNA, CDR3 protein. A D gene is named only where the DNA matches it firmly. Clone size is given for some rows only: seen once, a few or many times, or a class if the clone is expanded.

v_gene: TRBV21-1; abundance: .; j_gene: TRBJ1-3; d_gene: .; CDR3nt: TGTGCCAGCAGCAGCCGGGACAGAAAAATTCAAAATAACATTTCTGGAAACACCATATATTTT; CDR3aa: CASSSRDRKIQNNISGNTIYF
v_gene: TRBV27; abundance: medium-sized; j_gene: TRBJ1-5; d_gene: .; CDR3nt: TGTGCCAGCAGGGGTCAGGGACTGAGTCAGCCCCAGCATTTT; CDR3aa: CASRGQGLSQPQHF
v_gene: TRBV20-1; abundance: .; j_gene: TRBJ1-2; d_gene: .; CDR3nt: TGCAGTGCCCGACAGAGAGAGAACTATGGCTACACCTTC; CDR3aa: CSARQRENYGYTF
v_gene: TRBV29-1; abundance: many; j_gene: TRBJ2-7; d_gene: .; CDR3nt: TGCAGCGTTGAAGATTCGGGTGAAGTGCAGTACTTC; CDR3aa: CSVEDSGEVQYF
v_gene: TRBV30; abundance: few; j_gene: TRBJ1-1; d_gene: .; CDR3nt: TGTGCCTGGAGGGGGACTGTCAGGACGCAAGCTTTCTTT; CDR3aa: CAWRGTVRTQAFF
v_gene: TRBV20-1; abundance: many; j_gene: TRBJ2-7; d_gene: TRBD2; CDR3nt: TGCAGTGCTAGAGATGCCCAGCGGGGGGGAAACGACGAGCAGTACTTC; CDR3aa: CSARDAQRGGNDEQYF
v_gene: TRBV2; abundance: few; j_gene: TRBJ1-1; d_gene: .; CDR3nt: TGTGCCAGCAGCGTGCCCGGGGGGAACACTGAAGCTTTCTTT; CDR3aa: CASSVPGGNTEAFF
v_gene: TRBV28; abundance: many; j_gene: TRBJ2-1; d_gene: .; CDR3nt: TGTGCCAGCAGTTTACTAGGGATCTCCTACAATGAGCAGTTCTTC; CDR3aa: CASSLLGISYNEQFF
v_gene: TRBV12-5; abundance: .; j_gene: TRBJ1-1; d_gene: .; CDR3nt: TGTGCTAGTGCTCCTGACAGAGAAGCTTTCTTT; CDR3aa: CASAPDREAFF
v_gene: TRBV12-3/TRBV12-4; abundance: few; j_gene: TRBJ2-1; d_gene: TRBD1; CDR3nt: TGTGCCAGCAGTTCCGGGACAGGGGGCTACAATGAGCAGTTCTTC; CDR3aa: CASSSGTGGYNEQFF
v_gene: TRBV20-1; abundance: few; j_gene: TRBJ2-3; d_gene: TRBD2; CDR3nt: TGCAGTGCTAGTTCTAGCGGGGGTTCAGATACGCAGTATTTT; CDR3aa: CSASSSGGSDTQYF
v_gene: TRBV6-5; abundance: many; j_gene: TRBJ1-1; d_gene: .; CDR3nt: TGTGCCAGCAGTCGAGGGGTGGGCACTGAAGCTTTCTTT; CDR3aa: CASSRGVGTEAFF
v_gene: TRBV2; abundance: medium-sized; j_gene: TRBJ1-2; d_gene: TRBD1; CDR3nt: TGTGCCAGCAGTGAAAGGGGGCTGTATGGCTACACCTTC; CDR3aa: CASSERGLYGYTF
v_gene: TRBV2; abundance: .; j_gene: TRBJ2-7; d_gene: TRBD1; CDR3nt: TGTGCCAGCAGCCAATCCGGGACAGTCTACGAGCAGTACTTC; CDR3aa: CASSQSGTVYEQYF
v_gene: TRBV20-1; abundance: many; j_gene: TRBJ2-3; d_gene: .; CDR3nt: TGCAGTGCGCAGGGACGAATGGGCGCAGATACGCAGTATTTT; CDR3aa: CSAQGRMGADTQYF
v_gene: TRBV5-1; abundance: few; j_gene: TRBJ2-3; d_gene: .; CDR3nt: TGCGCCAGCAGCCCCTTCCGCTCAGGGGTCGGCACAGATACGCAGTATTTT; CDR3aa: CASSPFRSGVGTDTQYF
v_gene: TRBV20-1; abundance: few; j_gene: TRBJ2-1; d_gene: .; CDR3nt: TGCAGTGCTAGAGATCCGCTTAGCGAGCAGTTCTTC; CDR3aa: CSARDPLSEQFF
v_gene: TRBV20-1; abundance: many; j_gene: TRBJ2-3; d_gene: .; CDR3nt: TGCAGTGCTAGGGAGGACAGTGGCACAGATACGCAGTATTTT; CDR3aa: CSAREDSGTDTQYF
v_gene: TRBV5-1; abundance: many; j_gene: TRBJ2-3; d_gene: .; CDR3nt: TGCGCCAGCAGCTGGCCCTTAGGCCCCACAGATACGCAGTATTTT; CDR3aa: CASSWPLGPTDTQYF
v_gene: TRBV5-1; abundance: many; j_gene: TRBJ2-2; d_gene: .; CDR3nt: TGCGCCAGCAGCTCGGGGGGCACCGCGAACACCGGGGAGCTGTTTTTT; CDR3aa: CASSSGGTANTGELFF
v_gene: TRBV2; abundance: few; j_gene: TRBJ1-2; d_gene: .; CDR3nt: TGTGCCAGCGCAGCACAGAAGATCTATGGCTACACCTTC; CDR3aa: CASAAQKIYGYTF
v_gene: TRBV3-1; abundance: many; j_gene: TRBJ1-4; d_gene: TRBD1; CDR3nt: TGTGCCAGCAGCCAGGACGGGACAGGGGCTGAAAAACTGTTTTTT; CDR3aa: CASSQDGTGAEKLFF
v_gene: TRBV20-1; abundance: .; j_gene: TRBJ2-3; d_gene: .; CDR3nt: TGCAGTGCTCAGAACCCTTATCTCAAACAAAACACAGATACGCAGTATTTT; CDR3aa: CSAQNPYLKQNTDTQYF
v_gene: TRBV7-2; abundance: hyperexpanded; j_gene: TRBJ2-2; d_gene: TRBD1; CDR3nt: TGTGCCAGCAGCCCCGACAGGGGACGCACCGGGGAGCTGTTTTTT; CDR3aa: CASSPDRGRTGELFF
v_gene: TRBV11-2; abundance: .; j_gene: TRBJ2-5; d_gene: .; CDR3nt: TGTGCCAGCAGCCCGGGCAGACAAGAGACCCAGTACTTC; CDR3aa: CASSPGRQETQYF
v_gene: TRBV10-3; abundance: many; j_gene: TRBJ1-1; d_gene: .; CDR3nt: TGTGCCATCAGTGTGAAGGGGAACACTGAAGCTTTCTTT; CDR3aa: CAISVKGNTEAFF
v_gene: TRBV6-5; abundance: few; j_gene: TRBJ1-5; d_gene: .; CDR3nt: TGTGCCAGCAGTCGCGGAAGTCAGCCCCAGCATTTT; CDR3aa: CASSRGSQPQHF
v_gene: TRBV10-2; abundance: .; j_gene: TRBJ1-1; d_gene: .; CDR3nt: TGCGCCAGCAGCATCATGGGGTTTGACACTGAAGCTTTCTTT; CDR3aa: CASSIMGFDTEAFF
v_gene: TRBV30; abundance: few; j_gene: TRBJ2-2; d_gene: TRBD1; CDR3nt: TGTGCCTGGAAAAGGGACAGTGCCACCGGGGAGCTGTTTTTT; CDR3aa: CAWKRDSATGELFF
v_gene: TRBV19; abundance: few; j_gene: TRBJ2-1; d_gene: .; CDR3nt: TGTGCCAGTAGTATAGATCTCGGGCCGCGAGTTGAGCAGTTCTTC; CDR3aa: CASSIDLGPRVEQFF
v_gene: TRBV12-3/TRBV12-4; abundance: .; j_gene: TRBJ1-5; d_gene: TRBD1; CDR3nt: TGTGCCAGCAGTTTAGGGACAGGGGGCAATCAGCCCCAGCATTTT; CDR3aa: CASSLGTGGNQPQHF
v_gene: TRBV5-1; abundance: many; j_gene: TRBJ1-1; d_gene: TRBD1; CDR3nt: TGCGCCAGCAGCTTGACAGGGGGCGCCCCTGAAGCTTTCTTT; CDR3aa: CASSLTGGAPEAFF
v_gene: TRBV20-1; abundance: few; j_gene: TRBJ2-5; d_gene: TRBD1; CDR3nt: TGCAGTGCTGAGGGACAGGACCAAGAGACCCAGTACTTC; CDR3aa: CSAEGQDQETQYF
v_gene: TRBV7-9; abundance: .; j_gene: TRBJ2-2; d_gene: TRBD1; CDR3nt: TGTGCCAGCAGCGTCCGGGACAGGGCCCCCGGGGAGCTGTTTTTT; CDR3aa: CASSVRDRAPGELFF
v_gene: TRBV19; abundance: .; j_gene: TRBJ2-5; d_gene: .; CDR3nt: TGTGCCAGTAGTATAAAGTTGATGTCGGAGACCCAGTACTTC; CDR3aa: CASSIKLMSETQYF
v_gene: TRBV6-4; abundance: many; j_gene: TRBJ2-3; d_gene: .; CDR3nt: TGTGCCAGCAGTGACTCAGGGGCAGATACGCAGTATTTT; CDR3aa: CASSDSGADTQYF
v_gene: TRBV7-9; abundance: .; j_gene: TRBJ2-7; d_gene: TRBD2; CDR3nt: TGTGCCAGCAGCTTCAGGGAGGGAAGCGAGCAGTACTTC; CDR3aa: CASSFREGSEQYF
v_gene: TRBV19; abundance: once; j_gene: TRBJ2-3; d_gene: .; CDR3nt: TGTGCCAGTAGCCTTCAGTCCTATGGGACCGCCACAGATACGCAGTATTTT; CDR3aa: CASSLQSYGTATDTQYF
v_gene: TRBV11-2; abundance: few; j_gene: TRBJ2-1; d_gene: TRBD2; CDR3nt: TGTGCCAGCAGCCCCACCGAACGAGCGGGGGGGCGCTACAATGAGCAGTTCTTC; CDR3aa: CASSPTERAGGRYNEQFF
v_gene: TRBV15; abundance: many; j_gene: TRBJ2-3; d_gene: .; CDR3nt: TGTGCCACCAGCAGTGCGTCTCACAGCACGCAGTATTTT; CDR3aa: CATSSASHSTQYF
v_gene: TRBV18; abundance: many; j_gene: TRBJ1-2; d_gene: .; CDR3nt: TGTGCCAGCTCACCCGGACAGACTCGCTATGGCTACACCTTC; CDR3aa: CASSPGQTRYGYTF